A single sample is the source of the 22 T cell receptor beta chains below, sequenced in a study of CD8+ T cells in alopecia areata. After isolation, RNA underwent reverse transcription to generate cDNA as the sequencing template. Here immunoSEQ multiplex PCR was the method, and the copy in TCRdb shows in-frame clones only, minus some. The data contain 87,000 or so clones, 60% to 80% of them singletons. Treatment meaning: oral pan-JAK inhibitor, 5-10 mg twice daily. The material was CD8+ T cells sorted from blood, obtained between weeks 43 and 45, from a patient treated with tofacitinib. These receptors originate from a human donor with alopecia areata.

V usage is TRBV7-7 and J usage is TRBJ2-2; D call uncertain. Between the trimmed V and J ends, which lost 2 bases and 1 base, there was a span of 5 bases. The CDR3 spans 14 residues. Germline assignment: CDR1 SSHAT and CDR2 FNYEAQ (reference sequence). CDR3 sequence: CASSLNRNTGELFF. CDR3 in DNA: TGTGCCAGCAGCTTAAACAGGAACACCGGGGAGCTGTTTTTT.

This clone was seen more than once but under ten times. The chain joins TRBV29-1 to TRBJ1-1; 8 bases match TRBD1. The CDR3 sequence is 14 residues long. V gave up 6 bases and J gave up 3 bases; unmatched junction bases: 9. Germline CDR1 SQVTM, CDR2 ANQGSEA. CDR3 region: CSVTIQGGDTEAFF. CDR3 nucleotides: TGCAGCGTGACAATACAGGGGGGCGACACTGAAGCTTTCTTT.

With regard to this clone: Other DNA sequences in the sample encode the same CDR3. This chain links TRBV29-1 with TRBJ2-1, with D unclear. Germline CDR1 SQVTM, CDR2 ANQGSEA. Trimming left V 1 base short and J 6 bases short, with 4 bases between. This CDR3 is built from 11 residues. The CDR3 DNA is TGCAGCGTTGAAGGGGGCAATGAGCAGTTCTTC. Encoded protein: CSVEGGNEQFF.

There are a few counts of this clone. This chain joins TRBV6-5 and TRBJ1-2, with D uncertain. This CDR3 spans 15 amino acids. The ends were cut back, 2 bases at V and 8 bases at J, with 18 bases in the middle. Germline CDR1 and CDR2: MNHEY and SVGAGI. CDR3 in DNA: TGTGCCAGCAGTTACGGTACAGTCTCTACAGACGGCTACACCTTC. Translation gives CASSYGTVSTDGYTF.

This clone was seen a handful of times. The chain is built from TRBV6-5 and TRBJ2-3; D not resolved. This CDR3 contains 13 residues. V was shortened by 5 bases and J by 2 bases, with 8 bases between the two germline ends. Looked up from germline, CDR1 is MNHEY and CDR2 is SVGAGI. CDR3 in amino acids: CASSPGPTDTQYF. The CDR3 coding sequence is TGTGCCAGCAGTCCAGGACCCACAGATACGCAGTATTTT.

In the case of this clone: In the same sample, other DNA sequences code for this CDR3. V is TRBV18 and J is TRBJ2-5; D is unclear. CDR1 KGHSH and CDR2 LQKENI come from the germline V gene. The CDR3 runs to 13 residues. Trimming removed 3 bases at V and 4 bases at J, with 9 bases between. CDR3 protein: CASSPREPETQYF. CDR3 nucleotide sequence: TGTGCCAGCTCACCGCGTGAGCCAGAGACCCAGTACTTC.

The CDR3 bases are TGTGCCAGCAGTGAATTCGACTGGAGAAGCACAGATACGCAGTATTTT. It codes for CASSEFDWRSTDTQYF. The chain uses TRBV25-1 and TRBJ2-3, with D uncertain. The CDR3 spans 16 residues. V lost 1 base and J 0 bases, leaving 11 bases between the germline ends. Germline CDR1 MGHDK, CDR2 SYGVNS.

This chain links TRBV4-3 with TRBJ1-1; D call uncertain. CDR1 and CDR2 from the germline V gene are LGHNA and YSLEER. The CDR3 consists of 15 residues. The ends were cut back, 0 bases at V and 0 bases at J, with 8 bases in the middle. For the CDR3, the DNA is TGCGCCAGCAGCCAAGATAGCGGATTGAACACTGAAGCTTTCTTT. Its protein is CASSQDSGLNTEAFF.

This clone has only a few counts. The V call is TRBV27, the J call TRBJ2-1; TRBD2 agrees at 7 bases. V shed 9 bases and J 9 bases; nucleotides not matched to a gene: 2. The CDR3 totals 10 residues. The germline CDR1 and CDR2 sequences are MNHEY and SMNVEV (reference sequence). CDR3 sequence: CASGTTEQFF. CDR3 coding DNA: TGTGCCAGTGGGACTACTGAGCAGTTCTTC.

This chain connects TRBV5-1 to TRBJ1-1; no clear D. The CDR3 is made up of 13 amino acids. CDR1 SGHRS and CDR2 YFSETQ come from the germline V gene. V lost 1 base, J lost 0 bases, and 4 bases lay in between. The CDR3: CASSLSVNTEAFF. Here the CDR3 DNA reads TGCGCCAGCAGCTTGTCGGTGAACACTGAAGCTTTCTTT.

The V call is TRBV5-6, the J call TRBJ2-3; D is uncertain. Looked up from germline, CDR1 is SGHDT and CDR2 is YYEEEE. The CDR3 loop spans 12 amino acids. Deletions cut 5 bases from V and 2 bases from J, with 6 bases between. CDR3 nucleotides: TGTGCCAGCAGTTATCTCACAGATACGCAGTATTTT. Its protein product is CASSYLTDTQYF.

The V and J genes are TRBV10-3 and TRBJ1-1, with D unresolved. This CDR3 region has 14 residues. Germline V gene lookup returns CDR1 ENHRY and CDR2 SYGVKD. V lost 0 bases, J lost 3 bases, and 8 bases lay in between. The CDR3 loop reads CAISESESYTEAFF. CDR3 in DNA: TGTGCCATCAGTGAGTCGGAGTCGTACACTGAAGCTTTCTTT.

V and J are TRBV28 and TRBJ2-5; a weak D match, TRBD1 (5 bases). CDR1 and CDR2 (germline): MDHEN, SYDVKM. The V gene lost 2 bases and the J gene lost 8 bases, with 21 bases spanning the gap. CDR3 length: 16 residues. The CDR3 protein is CASSLNAGAAQSTQYF. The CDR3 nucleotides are TGTGCCAGCAGTTTAAATGCTGGGGCCGCCCAATCTACCCAGTACTTC.

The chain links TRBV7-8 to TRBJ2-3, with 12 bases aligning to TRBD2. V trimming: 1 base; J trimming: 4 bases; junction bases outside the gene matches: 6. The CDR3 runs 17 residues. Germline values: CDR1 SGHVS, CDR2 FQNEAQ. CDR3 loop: CASSLDGLAGRSDTQYF. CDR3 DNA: TGTGCCAGCAGCTTAGATGGACTAGCGGGACGATCAGATACGCAGTATTTT.

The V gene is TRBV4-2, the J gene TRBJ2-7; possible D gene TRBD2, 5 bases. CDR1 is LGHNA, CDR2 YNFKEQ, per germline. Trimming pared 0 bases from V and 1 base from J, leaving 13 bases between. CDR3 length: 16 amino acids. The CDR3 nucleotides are TGTGCCAGCAGCCAAGATTCGCCTAGCTCATCCTACGAGCAGTACTTC. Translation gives CASSQDSPSSSYEQYF.

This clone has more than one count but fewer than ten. CDR3 amino acids: CASGQGGEETQYF. Here the CDR3 DNA reads TGTGCCAGCGGTCAGGGGGGTGAAGAGACCCAGTACTTC. The genes are TRBV25-1 and TRBJ2-5; maybe TRBD1 (7 bases). With 8 bases removed from V and 3 bases from J, the gap between germline ends came to 13 bases. Germline CDR1 is MGHDK and CDR2 is SYGVNS. The CDR3 extends over 13 amino acids.

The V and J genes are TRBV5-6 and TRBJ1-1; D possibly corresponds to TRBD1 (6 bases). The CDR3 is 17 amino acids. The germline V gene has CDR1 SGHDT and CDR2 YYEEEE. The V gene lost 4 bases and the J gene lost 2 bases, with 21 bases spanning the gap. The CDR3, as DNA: TGTGCCAGCAGCGACGGAACAGGGATAGTACTTAACACTGAAGCTTTCTTT. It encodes CASSDGTGIVLNTEAFF.

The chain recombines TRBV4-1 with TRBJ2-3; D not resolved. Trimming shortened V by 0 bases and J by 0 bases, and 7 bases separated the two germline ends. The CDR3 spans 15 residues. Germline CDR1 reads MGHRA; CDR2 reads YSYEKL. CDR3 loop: CASSQDITSTDTQYF. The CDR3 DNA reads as TGCGCCAGCAGCCAAGATATTACTAGCACAGATACGCAGTATTTT.

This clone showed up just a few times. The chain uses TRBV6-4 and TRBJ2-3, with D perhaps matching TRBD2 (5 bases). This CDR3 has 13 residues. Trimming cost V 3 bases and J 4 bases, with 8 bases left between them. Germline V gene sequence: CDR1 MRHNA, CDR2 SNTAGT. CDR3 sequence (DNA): TGTGCCAGCAGTGAGGGAGATGCAGATACGCAGTATTTT. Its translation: CASSEGDADTQYF.

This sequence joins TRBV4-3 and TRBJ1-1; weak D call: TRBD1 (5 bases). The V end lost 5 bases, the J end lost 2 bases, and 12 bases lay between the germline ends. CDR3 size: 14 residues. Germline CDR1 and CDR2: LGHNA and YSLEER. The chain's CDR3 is CASSANQGNTEAFF. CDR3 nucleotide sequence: TGCGCCAGCAGCGCTAACCAGGGTAACACTGAAGCTTTCTTT.

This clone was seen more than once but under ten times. In DNA form, the CDR3 reads TGTGCCAGCAGCCCCCCAGGGACAGGGACTAACTATGGCTACACCTTC. It encodes CASSPPGTGTNYGYTF. J is TRBJ1-2 and V is TRBV9; TRBD1 agrees at 9 bases. V trimming: 4 bases; J trimming: 0 bases; junction bases outside the gene matches: 7. The CDR3 extends over 16 amino acids. Germline V gene sequence: CDR1 SGDLS, CDR2 YYNGEE.

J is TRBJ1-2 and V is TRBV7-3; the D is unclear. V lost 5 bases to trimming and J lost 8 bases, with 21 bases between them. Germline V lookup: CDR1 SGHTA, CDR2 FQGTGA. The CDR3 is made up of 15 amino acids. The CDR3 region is CASSPAGGKWGGYTF. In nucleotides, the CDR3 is TGTGCCAGCAGCCCCGCTGGAGGGAAGTGGGGAGGCTACACCTTC.